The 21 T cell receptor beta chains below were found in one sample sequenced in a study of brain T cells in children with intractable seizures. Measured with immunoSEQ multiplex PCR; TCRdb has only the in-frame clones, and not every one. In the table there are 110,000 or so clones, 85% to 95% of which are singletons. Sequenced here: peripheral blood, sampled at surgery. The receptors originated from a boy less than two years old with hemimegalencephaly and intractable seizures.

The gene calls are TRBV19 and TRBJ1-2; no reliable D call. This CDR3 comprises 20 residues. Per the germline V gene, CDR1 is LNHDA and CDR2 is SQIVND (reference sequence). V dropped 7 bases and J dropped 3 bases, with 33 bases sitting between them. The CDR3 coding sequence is TGTGCCAGTACCTTCTTCTGGGTCGCCCCCGGACCCCTGAGGGACTATGGCTACACCTTC. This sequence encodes CASTFFWVAPGPLRDYGYTF. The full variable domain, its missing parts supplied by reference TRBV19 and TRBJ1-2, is DGGITQSPKYLFRKEGQNVTLSCEQNLNHDAMYWYRQDPGQGLRLIYYSQIVNDFQKGDIAEGYSVSREKKESFPLTVTSAQKNPTAFYLCASTFFWVAPGPLRDYGYTFGSGTRLTVV.

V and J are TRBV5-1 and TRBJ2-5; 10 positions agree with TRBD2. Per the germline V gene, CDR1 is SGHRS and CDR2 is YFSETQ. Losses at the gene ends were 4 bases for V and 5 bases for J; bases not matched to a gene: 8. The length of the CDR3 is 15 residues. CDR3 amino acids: CASSRPAGGPETQYF. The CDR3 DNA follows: TGCGCCAGCAGCCGCCCAGCGGGAGGGCCGGAGACCCAGTACTTC.

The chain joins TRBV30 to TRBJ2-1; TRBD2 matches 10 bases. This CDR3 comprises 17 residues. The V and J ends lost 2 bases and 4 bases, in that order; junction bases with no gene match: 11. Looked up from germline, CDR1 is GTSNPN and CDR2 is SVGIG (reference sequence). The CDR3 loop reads CAWSRMRTSGIYNEQFF. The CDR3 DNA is TGTGCCTGGAGTAGAATGCGGACTAGCGGTATATACAATGAGCAGTTCTTC.

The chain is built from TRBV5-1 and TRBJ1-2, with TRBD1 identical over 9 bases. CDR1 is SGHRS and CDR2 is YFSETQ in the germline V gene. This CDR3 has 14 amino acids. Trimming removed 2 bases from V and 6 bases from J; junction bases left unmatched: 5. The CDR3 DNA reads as TGCGCCAGCAGCTTAGGGACAGGGACCAATGGCTACACCTTC. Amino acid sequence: CASSLGTGTNGYTF.

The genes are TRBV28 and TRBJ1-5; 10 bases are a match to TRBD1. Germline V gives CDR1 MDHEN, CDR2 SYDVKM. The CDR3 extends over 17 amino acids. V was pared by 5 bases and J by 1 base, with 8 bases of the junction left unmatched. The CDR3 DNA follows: TGTGCCAGCAGTCCCTGGACAGGGGGAGGAAGCAATCAGCCCCAGCATTTT. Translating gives CASSPWTGGGSNQPQHF.

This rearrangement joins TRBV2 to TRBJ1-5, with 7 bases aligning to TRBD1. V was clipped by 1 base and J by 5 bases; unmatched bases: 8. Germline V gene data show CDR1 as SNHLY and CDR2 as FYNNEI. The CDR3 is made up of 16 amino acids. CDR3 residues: CASSEVPTGLYQPQHF. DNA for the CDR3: TGTGCCAGCAGTGAAGTCCCGACAGGGTTGTATCAGCCCCAGCATTTT. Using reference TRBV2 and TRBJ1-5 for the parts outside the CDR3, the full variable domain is EPEVTQTPSHQVTQMGQEVILRCVPISNHLYFYWYRQILGQKVEFLVSFYNNEISEKSEIFDDQFSVERPDGSNFTLKIRSTKLEDSAMYFCASSEVPTGLYQPQHFGDGTRLSIL.

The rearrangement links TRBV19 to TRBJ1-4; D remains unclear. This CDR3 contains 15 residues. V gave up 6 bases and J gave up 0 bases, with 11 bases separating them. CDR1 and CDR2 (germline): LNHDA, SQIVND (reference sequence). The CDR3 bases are TGTGCCAGTAGGAGCCGGAGGACAACTAATGAAAAACTGTTTTTT. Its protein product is CASRSRRTTNEKLFF.

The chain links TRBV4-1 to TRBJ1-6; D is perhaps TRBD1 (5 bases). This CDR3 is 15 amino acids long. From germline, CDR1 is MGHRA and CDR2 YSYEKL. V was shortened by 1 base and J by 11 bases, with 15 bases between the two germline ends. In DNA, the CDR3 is TGCGCCAGCAGCCAAGGCCTTCTGGGACCCCCACCCCTCCACTTT. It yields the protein CASSQGLLGPPPLHF.

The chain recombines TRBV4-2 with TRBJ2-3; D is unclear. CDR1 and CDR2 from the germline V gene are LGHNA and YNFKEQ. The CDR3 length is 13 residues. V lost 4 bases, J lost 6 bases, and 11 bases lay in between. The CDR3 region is CASSPRRGDTQYF. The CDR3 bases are TGTGCCAGCAGCCCCCGCCGTGGGGATACGCAGTATTTT.

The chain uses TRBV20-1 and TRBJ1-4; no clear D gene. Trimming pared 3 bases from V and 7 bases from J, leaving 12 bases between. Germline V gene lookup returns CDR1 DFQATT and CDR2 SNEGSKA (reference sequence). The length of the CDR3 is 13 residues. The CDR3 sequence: CSASWQSPEKLFF. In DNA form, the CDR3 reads TGCAGTGCTAGTTGGCAGTCCCCTGAAAAACTGTTTTTT.

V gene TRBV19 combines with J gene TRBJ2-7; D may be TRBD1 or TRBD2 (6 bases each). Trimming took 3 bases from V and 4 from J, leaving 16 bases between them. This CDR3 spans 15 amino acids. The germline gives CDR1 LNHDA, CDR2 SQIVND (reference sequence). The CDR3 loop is CASSIGGLGVYEQYF. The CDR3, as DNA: TGTGCCAGTAGTATTGGGGGGCTGGGGGTATACGAGCAGTACTTC.

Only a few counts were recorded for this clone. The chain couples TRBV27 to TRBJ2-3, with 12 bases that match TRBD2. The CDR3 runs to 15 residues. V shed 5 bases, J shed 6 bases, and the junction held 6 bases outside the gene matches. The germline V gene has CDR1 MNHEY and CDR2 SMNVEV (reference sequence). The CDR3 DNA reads TGTGCCAGCAGTCGACTAGCGGGAGCATTCGATACGCAGTATTTT. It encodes CASSRLAGAFDTQYF.

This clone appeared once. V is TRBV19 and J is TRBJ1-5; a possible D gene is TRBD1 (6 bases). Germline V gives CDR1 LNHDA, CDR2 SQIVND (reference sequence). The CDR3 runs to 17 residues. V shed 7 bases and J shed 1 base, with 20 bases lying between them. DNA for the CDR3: TGTGCCAGTATTCCCACGTCGGGGGGGGCAAGCAATCAGCCCCAGCATTTT. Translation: CASIPTSGGASNQPQHF.

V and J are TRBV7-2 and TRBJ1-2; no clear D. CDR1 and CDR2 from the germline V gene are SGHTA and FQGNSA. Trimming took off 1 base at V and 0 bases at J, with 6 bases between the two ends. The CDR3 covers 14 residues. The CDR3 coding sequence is TGTGCCAGCAGCTTAGTAGTAGCTAACTATGGCTACACCTTC. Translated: CASSLVVANYGYTF.

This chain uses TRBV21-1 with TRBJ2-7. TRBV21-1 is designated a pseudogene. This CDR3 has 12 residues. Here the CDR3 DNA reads TGTGCCAGCAGCAAAGAGGACTACGAGCAGTACTTC. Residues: CASSKEDYEQYF.

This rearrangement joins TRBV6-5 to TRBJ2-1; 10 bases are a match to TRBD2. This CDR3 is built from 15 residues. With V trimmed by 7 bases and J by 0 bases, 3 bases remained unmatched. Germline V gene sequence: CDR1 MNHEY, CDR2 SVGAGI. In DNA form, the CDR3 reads TGTGCCAGCAAGGCTAGCGGGAGCTCCTACAATGAGCAGTTCTTC. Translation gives CASKASGSSYNEQFF.

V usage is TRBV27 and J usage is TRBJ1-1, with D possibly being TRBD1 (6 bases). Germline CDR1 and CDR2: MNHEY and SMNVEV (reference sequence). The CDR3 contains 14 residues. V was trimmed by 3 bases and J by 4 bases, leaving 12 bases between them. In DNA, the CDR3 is TGTGCCAGCAGTTTCGCCGGGGGCGGCACTGAAGCTTTCTTT. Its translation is CASSFAGGGTEAFF.

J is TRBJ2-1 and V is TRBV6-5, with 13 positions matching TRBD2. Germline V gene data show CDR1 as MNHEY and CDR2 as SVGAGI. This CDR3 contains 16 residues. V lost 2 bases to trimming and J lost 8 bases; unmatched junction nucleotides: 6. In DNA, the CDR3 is TGTGCCAGCAGTTACCTGACTAGCGGGAGGACGCATGAGCAGTTCTTC. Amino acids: CASSYLTSGRTHEQFF.

CDR3 DNA: TGTGCCAGCAGCTTACTGGATTCCTACGAGCAGTACTTC. Its translation is CASSLLDSYEQYF. This chain uses TRBV12-3 or TRBV12-4 with TRBJ2-7; unclear D gene. The CDR3 length is 13 residues. The V end was cut by 6 bases, the J end by 1 base, with 10 bases between.

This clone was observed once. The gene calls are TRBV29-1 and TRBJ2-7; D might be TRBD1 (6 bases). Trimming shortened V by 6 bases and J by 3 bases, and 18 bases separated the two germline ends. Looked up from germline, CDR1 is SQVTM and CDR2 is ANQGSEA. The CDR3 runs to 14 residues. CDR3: CSVSRDNQDYEQYF. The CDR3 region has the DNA TGCAGCGTGAGCCGGGACAACCAAGACTACGAGCAGTACTTC.

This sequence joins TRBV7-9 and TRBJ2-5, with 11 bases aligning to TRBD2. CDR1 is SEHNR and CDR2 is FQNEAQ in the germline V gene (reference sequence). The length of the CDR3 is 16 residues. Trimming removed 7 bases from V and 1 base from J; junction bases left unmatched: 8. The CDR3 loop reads CASTYPSGRTQETQYF. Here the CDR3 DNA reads TGTGCCAGCACCTACCCTAGCGGGAGGACCCAAGAGACCCAGTACTTC.